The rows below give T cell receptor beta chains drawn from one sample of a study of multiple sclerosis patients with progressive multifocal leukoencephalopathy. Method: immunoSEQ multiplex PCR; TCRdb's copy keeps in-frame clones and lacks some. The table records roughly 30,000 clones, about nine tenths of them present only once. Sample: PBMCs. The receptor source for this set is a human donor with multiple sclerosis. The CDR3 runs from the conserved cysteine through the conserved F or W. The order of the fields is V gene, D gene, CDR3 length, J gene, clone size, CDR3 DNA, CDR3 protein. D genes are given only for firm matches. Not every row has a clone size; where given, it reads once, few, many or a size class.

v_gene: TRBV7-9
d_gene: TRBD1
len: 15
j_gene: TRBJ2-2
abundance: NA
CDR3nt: TGTGCCAGCAACCGTAATACAGGGGACACCGGGGAGCTGTTTTTT
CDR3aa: CASNRNTGDTGELFF

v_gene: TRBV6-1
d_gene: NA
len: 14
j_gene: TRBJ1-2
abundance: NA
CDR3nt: TGTGCCAGCAGTGAAAACTCGGAGAACTATGGCTACACCTTC
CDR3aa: CASSENSENYGYTF

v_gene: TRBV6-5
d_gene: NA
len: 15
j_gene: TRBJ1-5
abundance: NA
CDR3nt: TGTGCCAGCAGTTACTCGAACTCGCAGCGCCAGCCCCAGCATTTT
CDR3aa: CASSYSNSQRQPQHF

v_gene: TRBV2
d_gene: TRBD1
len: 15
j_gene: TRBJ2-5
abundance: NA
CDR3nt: TGTGCCAGTAGTCAACAGGGGAATTATGCAGAGACCCAGTACTTC
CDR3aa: CASSQQGNYAETQYF

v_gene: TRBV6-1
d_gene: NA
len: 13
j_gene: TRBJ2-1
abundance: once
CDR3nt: TGTGCCAGTCACACCCTATTCTACAATGAGCAGTTCTTC
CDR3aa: CASHTLFYNEQFF

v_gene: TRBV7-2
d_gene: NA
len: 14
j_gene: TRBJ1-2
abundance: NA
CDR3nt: TGTGCCAGCAGCTTAGTCCTGGAGCAGGGCGGCTACACCTTC
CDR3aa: CASSLVLEQGGYTF

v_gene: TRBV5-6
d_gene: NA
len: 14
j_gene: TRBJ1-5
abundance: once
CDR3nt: TGTGCCAGCAGCTTAAGGGGGGCGGGTCAGCCCCAGCATTTT
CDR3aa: CASSLRGAGQPQHF

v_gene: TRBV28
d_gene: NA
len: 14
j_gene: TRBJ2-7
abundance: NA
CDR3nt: TGTGCCAGCAGTTACGGCCCGCACTCCTACGAGCAGTACTTC
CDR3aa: CASSYGPHSYEQYF

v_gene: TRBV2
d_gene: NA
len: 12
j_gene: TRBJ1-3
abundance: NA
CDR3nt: TGTGCCAGCAGTGAAACGGGGCCCCTTGGGTATTTT
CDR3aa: CASSETGPLGYF

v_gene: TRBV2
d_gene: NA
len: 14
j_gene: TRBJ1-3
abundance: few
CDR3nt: TGTGCCAGCGGGCGACGGACCTCTGGAAACACCATATATTTT
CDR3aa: CASGRRTSGNTIYF

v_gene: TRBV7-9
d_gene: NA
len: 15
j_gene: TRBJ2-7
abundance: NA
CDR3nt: TGTGCCAGCAGCTTATCCACAGGCCAAGCCTACGAGCAGTACTTC
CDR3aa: CASSLSTGQAYEQYF

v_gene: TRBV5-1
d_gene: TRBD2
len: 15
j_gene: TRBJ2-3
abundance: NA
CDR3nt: TGCGCCAGCACGGGCCTAGCGGGAGGGCCAGATACGCAGTATTTT
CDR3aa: CASTGLAGGPDTQYF

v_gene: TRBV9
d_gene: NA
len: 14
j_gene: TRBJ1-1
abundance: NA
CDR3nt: TGTGCCAGCAGCCCGAGGGTCGGGCCCACTGAAGCTTTCTTT
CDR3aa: CASSPRVGPTEAFF

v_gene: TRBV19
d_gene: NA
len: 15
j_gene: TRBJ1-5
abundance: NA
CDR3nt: TGTGCCAGTAGGGCGGGACTCACGATCAATCAGCCCCAGCATTTT
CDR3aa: CASRAGLTINQPQHF

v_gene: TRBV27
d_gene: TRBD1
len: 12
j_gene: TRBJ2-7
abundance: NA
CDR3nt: TGTGCCAGCAGAAAACAGGGGAATGAGCAGTACTTC
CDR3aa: CASRKQGNEQYF

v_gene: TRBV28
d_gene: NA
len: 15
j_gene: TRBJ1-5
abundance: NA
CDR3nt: TGTGCCAGCAGTTTAAATCAGTATCGCAATCAGCCCCAGCATTTT
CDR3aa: CASSLNQYRNQPQHF

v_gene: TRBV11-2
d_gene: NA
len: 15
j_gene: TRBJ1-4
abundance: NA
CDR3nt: TGTGCCAGCAGCTCCGGGGGGGGATTTAATGAAAAACTGTTTTTT
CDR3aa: CASSSGGGFNEKLFF

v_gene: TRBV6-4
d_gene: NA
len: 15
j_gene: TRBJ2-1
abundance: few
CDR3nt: TGTGCCAGCAGTGCGGGGGACAGCTCCTACAATGAGCAGTTCTTC
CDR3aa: CASSAGDSSYNEQFF

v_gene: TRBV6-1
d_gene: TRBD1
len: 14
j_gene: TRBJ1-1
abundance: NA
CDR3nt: TGTGCCAGCAGTGAACGGCGCGACAGGGAAAAAGCTTTCTTT
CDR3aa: CASSERRDREKAFF

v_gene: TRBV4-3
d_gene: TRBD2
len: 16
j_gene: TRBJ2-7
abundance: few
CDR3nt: TGCGCCAGCAGCCAAGACGGGCGGGAGGGCCTTTACGAGCAGTACTTC
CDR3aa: CASSQDGREGLYEQYF

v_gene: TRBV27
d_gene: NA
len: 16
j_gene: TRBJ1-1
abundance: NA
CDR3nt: TGTGCCAGCAATAAGGGCGTCTCACCAGGCCTCACTGAAGCTTTCTTT
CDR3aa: CASNKGVSPGLTEAFF

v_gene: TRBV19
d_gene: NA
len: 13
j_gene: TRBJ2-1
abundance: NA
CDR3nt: TGTGCCAGTAGTGAACTGATGAGGAATGAGCAGTTCTTC
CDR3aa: CASSELMRNEQFF

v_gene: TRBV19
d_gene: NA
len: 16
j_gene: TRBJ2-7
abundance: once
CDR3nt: TGTGCCAGTAGTACTCTCTCCACTCAGGGGTCCTACGAGCAGTACTTC
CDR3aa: CASSTLSTQGSYEQYF

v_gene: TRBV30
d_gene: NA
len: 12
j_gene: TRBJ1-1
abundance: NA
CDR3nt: TGTGCCTGGAGTCGAGCTATGACTGAAGCTTTCTTT
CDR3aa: CAWSRAMTEAFF

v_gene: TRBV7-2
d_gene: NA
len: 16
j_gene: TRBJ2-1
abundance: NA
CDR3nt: TGTGCCAGCAGCCCCCCCGGACAGTACGCGGTAGGTGAGCAGTTCTTC
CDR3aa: CASSPPGQYAVGEQFF

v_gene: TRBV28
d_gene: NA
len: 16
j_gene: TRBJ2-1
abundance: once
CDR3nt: TGTGCCAGCAGTTCCGCGGGGCTAGCAAATTACAATGAGCAGTTCTTC
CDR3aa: CASSSAGLANYNEQFF

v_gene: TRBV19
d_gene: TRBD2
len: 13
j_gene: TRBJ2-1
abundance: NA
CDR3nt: TGTGCCAGTAGCACTAAACCCGGACTAGAGCCGTTCTTC
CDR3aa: CASSTKPGLEPFF

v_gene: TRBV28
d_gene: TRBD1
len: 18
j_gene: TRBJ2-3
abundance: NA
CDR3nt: TGTGCCAGCAGCCCTCCGGGACAGGGAATGATCGGGACGGATACGCAGTATTTT
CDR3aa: CASSPPGQGMIGTDTQYF

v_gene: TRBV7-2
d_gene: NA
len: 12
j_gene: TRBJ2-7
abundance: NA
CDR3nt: TGTGCCAGCAGCCGAAATCCCTACGAGCAGTACTTC
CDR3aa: CASSRNPYEQYF

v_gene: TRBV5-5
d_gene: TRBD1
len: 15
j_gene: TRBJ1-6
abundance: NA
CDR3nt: TGTGCCAGCAGCATCCCCGGGACAGGGGATTCACCCCTCCACTTT
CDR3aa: CASSIPGTGDSPLHF

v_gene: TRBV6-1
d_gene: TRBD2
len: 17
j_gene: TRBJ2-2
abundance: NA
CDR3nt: TGTGCCAGCAGTGGGACTAGCGGGGGATCGAACACCGGGGAGCTGTTTTTT
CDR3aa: CASSGTSGGSNTGELFF

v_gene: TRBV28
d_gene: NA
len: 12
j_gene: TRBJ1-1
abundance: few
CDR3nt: TGTGCCAGCAGCTTAGGAGGCGGTGAAGCTTTCTTT
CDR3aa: CASSLGGGEAFF

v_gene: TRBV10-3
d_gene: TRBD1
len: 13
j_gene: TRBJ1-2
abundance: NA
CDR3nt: TGTGCCATCAGTGGACAGGGACCAAACGGCTACACCTTC
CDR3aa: CAISGQGPNGYTF

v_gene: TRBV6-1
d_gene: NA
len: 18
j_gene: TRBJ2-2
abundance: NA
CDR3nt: TGTGCCAGCAGTGAAGCGTCTGGCGTCGGGGTCGGGACCGGGGAGCTGTTTTTT
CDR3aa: CASSEASGVGVGTGELFF

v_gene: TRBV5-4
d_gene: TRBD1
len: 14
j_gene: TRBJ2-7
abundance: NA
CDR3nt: TGTGCCAGCAGCCCTCGGACAGGGGGGTACGAGCAGTACTTC
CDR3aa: CASSPRTGGYEQYF

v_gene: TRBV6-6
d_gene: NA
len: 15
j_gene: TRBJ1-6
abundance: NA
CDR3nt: TGTGCCAGCAGCCAGACCGGACTCAGGAATTCACCCCTCCACTTT
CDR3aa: CASSQTGLRNSPLHF

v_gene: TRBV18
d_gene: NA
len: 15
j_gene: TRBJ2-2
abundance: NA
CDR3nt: TGTGCCAGCTCACGTCTCCCAGGGCACACCGGGGAGCTGTTTTTT
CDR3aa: CASSRLPGHTGELFF

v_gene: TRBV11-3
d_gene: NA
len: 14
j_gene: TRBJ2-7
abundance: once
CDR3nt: TGTGCCAGCAGCCTATCCGGACAGTGCAACGAGCAGTACTTC
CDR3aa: CASSLSGQCNEQYF

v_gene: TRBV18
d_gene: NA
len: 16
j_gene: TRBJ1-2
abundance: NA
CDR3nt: TGTGCCAGCTCAGCGACAGCCCCCGGGACTAACTATGGCTACACCTTC
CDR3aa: CASSATAPGTNYGYTF

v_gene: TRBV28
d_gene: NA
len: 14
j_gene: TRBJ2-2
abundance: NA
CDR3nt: TGTGCCAGCAGTTCCTCGATTAACACCGGGGAGCTGTTTTTT
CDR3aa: CASSSSINTGELFF

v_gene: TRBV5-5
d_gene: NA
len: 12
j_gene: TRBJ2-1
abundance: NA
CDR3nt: TGTGCCAGCAGCTTCAAATTGAATGAGCAGTTCTTC
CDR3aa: CASSFKLNEQFF

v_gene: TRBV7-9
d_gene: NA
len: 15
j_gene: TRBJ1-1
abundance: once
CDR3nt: TGTGCCAGCAGCTTTTTTGGGGGTCCGAACACTGAAGCTTTCTTT
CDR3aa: CASSFFGGPNTEAFF

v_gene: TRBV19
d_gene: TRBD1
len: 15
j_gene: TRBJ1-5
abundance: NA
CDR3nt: TGTGCCAGTAGTCCGGGACAGAATAGCAATCAGCCCCAGCATTTT
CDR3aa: CASSPGQNSNQPQHF

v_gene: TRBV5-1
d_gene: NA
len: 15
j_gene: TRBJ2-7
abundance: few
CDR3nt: TGCGCCAGCAGCTTGTCTCGTCCCGCGGGCCACGAGCAGTACTTC
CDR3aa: CASSLSRPAGHEQYF

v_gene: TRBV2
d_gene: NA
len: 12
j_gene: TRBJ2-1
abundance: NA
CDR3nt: TGTGCCAGCATCCGCTCGCAATCCGAGCAGTTCTTC
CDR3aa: CASIRSQSEQFF

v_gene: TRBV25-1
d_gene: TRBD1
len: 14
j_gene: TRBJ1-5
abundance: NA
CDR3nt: TGTGCCAGCGGACAGGGCTATAGCAATCAGCCCCAGCATTTT
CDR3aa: CASGQGYSNQPQHF

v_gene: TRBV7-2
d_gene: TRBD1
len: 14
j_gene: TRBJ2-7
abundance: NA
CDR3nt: TGTGCCAGCAGCTTCGGACAGGGCTCCTACGAGCAGTACTTC
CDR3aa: CASSFGQGSYEQYF

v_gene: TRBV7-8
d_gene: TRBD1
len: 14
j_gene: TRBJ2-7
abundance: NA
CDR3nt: TGTGCCAGCAGCATCAGGGGGTCCCCGGACGAGCAGTACTTC
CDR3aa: CASSIRGSPDEQYF

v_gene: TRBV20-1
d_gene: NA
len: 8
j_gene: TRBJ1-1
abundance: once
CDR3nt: TGCAGTGCTGGGGGGTACTTCTTT
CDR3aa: CSAGGYFF

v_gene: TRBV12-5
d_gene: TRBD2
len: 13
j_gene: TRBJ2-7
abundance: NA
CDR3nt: TGTGCCACTAGCGGGAGGGGGGTCTACGAGCAGTACTTC
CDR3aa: CATSGRGVYEQYF

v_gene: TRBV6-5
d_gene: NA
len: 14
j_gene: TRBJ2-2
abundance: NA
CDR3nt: TGTGCCAGCAGCCCGACAGGGAACACCGGGGAGCTGTTTTTT
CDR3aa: CASSPTGNTGELFF

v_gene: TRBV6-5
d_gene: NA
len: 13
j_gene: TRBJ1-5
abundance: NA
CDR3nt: TGTGCCAGCAGCCTATCGAAAGATCAGCCCCAGCATTTT
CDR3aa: CASSLSKDQPQHF

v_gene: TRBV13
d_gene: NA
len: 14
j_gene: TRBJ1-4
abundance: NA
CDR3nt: TGTGCCAGCAGCACCCAGGGAGAACGCGAAAAACTGTTTTTT
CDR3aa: CASSTQGEREKLFF

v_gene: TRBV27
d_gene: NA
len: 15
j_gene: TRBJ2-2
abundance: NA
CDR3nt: TGTGCCAGCAGTTTCTGGAGGCCGAACACCGGGGAGCCGTTTTTT
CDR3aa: CASSFWRPNTGEPFF

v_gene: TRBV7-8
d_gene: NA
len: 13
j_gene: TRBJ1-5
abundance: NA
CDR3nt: TGTGCCAGCAGCTTGGGAAATAACCAGCCCCAGCATTTT
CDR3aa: CASSLGNNQPQHF